The clone carrying this T cell receptor beta chain was seen many times. Antigen unknown. Clinical symptoms, serum thyroxine, TRAb, thyroid ultrasound and orbital computed tomography informed diagnoses. The data derive from a study of T cells in Graves' hyperthyroidism and ophthalmopathy. On the study more broadly: Prior to any treatment, at the point of initial diagnosis, peripheral blood was collected.

Germline lookup yields CDR1 MDHEN and CDR2 SYDVKM. CDR3 size: 14 residues. The V gene lost 5 bases and the J gene lost 5 bases, with 15 bases spanning the gap. Broader study findings: Blood held most thyroid clonotypes expanded above 0.001 frequency.

Researchers amplified the TCR beta CDR3 regions from RNA transcripts. Researchers ran a first-round RT-PCR on the TCR CDR3 using the HTBI primer set. MiXCR was run by TCRdb on the multiplex PCR reads, yielding one entry per CDR3 protein. The top ten clones hold around 67% of a sample with around 400,000 distinct CDR3 sequences, roughly 25% of them seen once. Sequencing was done on a sample of blood. The chain links TRBV28 to TRBJ1-2, with unresolved D. The clonotype comes from a middle-aged man with Graves' hyperthyroidism. This chain's CDR3 is CASSVPDGVYGYTF. CDR3 DNA sequence: TGTGCCAGCAGTGTACCGGACGGGGTTTATGGCTACACCTTC.